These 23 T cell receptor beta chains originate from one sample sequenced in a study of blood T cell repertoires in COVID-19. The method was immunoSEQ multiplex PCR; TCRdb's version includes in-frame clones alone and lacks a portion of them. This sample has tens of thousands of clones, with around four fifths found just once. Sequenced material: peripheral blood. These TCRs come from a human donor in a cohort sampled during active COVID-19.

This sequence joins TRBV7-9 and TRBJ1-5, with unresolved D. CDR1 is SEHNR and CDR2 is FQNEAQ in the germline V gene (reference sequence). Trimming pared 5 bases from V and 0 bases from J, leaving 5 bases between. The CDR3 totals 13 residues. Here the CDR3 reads CASSPRSNQPQHF. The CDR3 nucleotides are TGTGCCAGCAGCCCCCGTAGCAATCAGCCCCAGCATTTT.

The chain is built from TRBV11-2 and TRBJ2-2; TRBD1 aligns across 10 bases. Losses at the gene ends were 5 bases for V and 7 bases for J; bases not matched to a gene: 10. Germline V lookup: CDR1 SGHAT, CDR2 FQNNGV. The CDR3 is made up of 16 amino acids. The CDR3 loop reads CASSPWGQGYGGELFF. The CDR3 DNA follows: TGTGCCAGCAGCCCGTGGGGACAGGGGTACGGCGGGGAGCTGTTTTTT.

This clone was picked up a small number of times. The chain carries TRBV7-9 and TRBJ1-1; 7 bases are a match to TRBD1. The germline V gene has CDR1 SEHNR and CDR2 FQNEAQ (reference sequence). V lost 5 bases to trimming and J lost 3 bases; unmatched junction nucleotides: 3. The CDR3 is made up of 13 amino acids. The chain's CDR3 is CASSLGQYTEAFF. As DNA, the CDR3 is TGTGCCAGCAGCCTGGGACAGTACACTGAAGCTTTCTTT. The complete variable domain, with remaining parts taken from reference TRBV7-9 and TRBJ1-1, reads DTGVSQNPRHKITKRGQNVTFRCDPISEHNRLYWYRQTLGQGPEFLTYFQNEAQLEKSRLLSDRFSAERPKGSFSTLEIQRTEQGDSAMYLCASSLGQYTEAFFGQGTRLTVV.

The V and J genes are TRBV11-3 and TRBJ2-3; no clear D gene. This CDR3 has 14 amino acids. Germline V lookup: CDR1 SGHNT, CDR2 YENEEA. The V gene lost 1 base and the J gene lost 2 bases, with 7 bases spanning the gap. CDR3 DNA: TGTGCCAGCAGCTTAGCCCAGTACACAGATACGCAGTATTTT. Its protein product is CASSLAQYTDTQYF.

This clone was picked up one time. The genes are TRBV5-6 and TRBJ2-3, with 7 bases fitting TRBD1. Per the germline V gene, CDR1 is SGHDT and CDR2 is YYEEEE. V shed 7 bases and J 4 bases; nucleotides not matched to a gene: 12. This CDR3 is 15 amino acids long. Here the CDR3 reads CASLTGLGNADTQYF. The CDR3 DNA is TGTGCCAGCCTGACAGGGTTGGGAAATGCAGATACGCAGTATTTT.

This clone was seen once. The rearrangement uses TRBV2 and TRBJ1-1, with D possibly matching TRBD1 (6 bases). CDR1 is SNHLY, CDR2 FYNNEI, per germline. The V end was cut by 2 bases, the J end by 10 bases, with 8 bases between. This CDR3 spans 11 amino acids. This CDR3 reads CASSESRGAFF. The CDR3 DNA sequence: TGTGCCAGCAGTGAAAGCAGGGGAGCTTTCTTT.

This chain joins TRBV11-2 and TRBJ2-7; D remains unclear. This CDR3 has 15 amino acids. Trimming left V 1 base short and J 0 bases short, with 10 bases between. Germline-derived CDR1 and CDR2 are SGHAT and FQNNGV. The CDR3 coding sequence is TGTGCCAGCAGCTTAGGCTTATCCAGCTCCTACGAGCAGTACTTC. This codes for CASSLGLSSSYEQYF.

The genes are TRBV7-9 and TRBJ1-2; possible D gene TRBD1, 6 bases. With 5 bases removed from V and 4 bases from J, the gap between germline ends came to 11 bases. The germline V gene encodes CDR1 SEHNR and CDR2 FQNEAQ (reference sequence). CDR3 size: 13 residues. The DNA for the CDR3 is TGTGCCAGCAGCCAAACAGGGACCTATGGCTACACCTTC. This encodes CASSQTGTYGYTF.

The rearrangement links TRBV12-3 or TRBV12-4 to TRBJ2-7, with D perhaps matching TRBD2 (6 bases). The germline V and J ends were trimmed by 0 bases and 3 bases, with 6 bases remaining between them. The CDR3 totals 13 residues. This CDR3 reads CASSLAGGYEQYF. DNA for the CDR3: TGTGCCAGCAGTTTAGCCGGGGGCTACGAGCAGTACTTC.

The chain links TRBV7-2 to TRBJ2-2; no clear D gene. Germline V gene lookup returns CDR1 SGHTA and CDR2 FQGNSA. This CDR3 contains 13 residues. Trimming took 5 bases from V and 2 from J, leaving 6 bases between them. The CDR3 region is CASSPRNTGELFF. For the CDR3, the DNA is TGTGCCAGCAGCCCGAGAAACACCGGGGAGCTGTTTTTT.

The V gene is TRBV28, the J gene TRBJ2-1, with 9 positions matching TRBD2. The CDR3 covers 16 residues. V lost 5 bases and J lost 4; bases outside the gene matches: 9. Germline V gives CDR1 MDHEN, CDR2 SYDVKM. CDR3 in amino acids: CASSPRSGGPYNEQFF. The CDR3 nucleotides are TGTGCCAGCAGTCCCCGAAGCGGGGGGCCGTACAATGAGCAGTTCTTC.

The CDR3 DNA reads as TGCGCCAGCAGCTTCCGGGGGGCCGACTACGAGCAGTACTTC. It translates to CASSFRGADYEQYF. This chain joins TRBV5-1 and TRBJ2-7; possibly TRBD2 for D (7 bases). The CDR3 sequence is 14 residues long. Germline CDR1 SGHRS, CDR2 YFSETQ. V lost 2 bases, J lost 3 bases, and 12 bases lay in between.

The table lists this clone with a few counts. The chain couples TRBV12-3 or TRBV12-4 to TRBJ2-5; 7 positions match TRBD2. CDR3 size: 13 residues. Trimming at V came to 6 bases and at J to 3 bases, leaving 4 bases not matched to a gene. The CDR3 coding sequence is TGTGCCAGCAGCCCGGGACTAAAAGAGACCCAGTACTTC. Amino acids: CASSPGLKETQYF.

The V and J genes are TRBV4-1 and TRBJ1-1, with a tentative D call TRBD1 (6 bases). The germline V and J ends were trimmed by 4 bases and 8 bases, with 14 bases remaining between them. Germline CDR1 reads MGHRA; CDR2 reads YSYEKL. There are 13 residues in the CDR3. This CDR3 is CASSPYSGGEAFF. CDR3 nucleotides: TGCGCCAGCAGCCCTTACTCGGGGGGCGAAGCTTTCTTT.

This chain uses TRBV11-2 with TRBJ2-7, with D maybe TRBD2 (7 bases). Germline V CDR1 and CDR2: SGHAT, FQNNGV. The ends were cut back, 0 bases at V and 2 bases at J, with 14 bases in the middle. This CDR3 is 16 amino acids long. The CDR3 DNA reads TGTGCCAGCAGCTTAGAGACGGGGGGCAGTCCCTACGAGCAGTACTTC. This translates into CASSLETGGSPYEQYF. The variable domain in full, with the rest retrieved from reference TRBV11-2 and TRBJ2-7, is EAGVAQSPRYKIIEKRQSVAFWCNPISGHATLYWYQQILGQGPKLLIQFQNNGVVDDSQLPKDRFSAERLKGVDSTLKIQPAKLEDSAVYLCASSLETGGSPYEQYFGPGTRLTVT.

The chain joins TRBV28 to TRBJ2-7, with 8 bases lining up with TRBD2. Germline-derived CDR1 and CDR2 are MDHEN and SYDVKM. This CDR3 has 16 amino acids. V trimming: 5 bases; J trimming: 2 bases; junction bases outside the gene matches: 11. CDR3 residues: CASSTPGGRPPYEQYF. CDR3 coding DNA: TGTGCCAGCAGTACTCCGGGGGGGCGACCTCCCTACGAGCAGTACTTC.

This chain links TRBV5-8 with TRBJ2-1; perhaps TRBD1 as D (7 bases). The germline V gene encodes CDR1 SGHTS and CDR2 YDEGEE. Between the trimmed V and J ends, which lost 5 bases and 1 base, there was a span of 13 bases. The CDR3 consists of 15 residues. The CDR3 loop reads CASRTRGASYNEQFF. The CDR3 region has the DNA TGTGCCAGCAGGACCAGGGGGGCATCCTACAATGAGCAGTTCTTC.

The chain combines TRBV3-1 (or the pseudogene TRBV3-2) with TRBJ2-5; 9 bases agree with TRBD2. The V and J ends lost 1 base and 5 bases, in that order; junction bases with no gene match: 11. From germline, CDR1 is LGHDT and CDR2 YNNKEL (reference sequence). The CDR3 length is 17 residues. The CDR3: CASSQVLPSGVLETQYF. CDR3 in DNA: TGTGCCAGCAGCCAAGTCCTCCCTAGCGGGGTACTTGAGACCCAGTACTTC.

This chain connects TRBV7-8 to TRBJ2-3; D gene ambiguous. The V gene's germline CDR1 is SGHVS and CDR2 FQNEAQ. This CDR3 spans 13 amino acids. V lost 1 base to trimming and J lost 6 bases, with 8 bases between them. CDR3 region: CASSLGGSDTQYF. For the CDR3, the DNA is TGTGCCAGCAGCTTAGGTGGCTCTGATACGCAGTATTTT.

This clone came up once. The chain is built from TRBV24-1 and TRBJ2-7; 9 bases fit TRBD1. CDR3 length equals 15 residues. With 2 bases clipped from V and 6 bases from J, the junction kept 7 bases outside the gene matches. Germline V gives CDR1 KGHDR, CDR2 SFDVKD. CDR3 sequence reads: CATSDSTGGDSEQYF. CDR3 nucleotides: TGTGCCACCAGTGATTCGACAGGGGGGGATTCCGAGCAGTACTTC.

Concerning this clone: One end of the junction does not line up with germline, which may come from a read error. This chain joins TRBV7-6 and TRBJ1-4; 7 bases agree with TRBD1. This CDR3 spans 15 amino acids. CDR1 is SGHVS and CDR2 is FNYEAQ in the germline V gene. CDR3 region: CASSLAGQHNEKLFF. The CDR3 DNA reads TGTGCCAGCAGCCTAGCGGGACAGCATAATGAAAAACTGTTTTTT.

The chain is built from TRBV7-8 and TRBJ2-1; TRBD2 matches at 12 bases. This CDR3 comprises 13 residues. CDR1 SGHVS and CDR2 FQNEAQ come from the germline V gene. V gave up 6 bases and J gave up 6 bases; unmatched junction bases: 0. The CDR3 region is CASRLAGGNEQFF. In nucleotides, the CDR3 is TGTGCCAGCAGACTAGCGGGGGGCAATGAGCAGTTCTTC. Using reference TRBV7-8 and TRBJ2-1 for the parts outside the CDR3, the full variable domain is GAGVSQSPRYKVAKRGQDVALRCDPISGHVSLFWYQQALGQGPEFLTYFQNEAQLDKSGLPSDRFFAERPEGSVSTLKIQRTQQEDSAVYLCASRLAGGNEQFFGPGTRLTVL.

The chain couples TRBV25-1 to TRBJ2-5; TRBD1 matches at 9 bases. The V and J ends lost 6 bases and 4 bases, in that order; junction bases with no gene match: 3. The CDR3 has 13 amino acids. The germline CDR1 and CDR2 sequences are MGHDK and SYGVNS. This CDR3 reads CASRNRGRETQYF. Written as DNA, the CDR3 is TGTGCCAGCAGGAACAGGGGGCGAGAGACCCAGTACTTC.